Below, 30 T cell receptor beta chains from the same sample are listed, as sequenced in a study of T-cell memory formation after mild COVID-19. TCRdb re-called the 5' RACE reads with MiXCR, one entry per CDR3 protein. The table lists around 130,000 distinct CDR3 sequences, about 16% of them singletons. Source material: PBMCs or a T cell subset sorted from them (not recorded which). These receptors all stem from an adult woman who had mild COVID-19 (a few samples of this study predate the infection). Cell type and time point are not known.

There are a few counts of this clonotype. The CDR3 region is CAISEGQLQETQYF. The CDR3, as DNA: TGTGCCATCAGTGAGGGGCAGCTCCAAGAGACCCAGTACTTC. The genes are TRBV10-3 and TRBJ2-5, with D hard to call. The CDR3 is 14 amino acids. Germline CDR1 ENHRY, CDR2 SYGVKD. The V end lost 2 bases, the J end lost 1 base, and 8 bases lay between the germline ends.

V is TRBV30 and J is TRBJ2-5; D possibly corresponds to TRBD1 (5 bases). The CDR3 consists of 15 residues. The ends were cut back, 2 bases at V and 2 bases at J, with 15 bases in the middle. Germline CDR1 and CDR2: GTSNPN and SVGIG (reference sequence). CDR3 protein: CAWSKNRWKQETQYF. DNA for the CDR3: TGTGCCTGGAGTAAGAACAGGTGGAAACAAGAGACCCAGTACTTC. The full variable domain, rest sourced from reference TRBV30 and TRBJ2-5, is SQTIHQWPATLVQPVGSPLSLECTVEGTSNPNLYWYRQAAGRGLQLLFYSVGIGQISSEVPQNLSASRPQDRQFILSSKKLLLSDSGFYLCAWSKNRWKQETQYFGPGTRLLVL.

The chain combines TRBV6-5 with TRBJ1-3; D is perhaps TRBD1 (5 bases). Germline CDR1 and CDR2: MNHEY and SVGAGI. V was trimmed by 6 bases and J by 2 bases, leaving 14 bases between them. CDR3 length equals 15 residues. CDR3 amino acids: CASSPSAGTGNTIYF. CDR3 DNA: TGTGCCAGCAGCCCCTCGGCAGGGACTGGAAACACCATATATTTT.

The chain carries TRBV6-5 and TRBJ1-2, with 7 bases matching TRBD1. J gave up 7 bases and V 5 bases, and 19 bases lay outside the gene matches. Germline-derived CDR1 and CDR2 are MNHEY and SVGAGI. The CDR3 consists of 17 residues. The CDR3: CASSPIECGQASCGYTF. The DNA for the CDR3 is TGTGCCAGCAGTCCGATTGAGTGCGGACAGGCGTCGTGTGGCTACACCTTC.

As to this clonotype: A read error may produce the germline difference seen at one junction end. This chain links TRBV5-1 with TRBJ1-1; D gene uncertain. This CDR3 is built from 13 residues. Per the germline V gene, CDR1 is SGHRS and CDR2 is YFSETQ. The CDR3: CASSLDLNTEALF. CDR3 DNA: TGCGCCAGCAGCCTAGACCTGAACACTGAAGCTTTATTT.

The rearrangement joins TRBV5-1 to TRBJ1-1; 7 positions match TRBD1. Germline V gene sequence: CDR1 SGHRS, CDR2 YFSETQ. V lost 2 bases and J lost 7; bases outside the gene matches: 5. This CDR3 has 13 residues. CDR3 loop: CASSFDRVSEAFF. CDR3 bases: TGCGCCAGCAGCTTCGACAGGGTCAGTGAAGCTTTCTTT. Together with reference TRBV5-1 and TRBJ1-1, the CDR3 gives the full variable domain: KAGVTQTPRYLIKTRGQQVTLSCSPISGHRSVSWYQQTPGQGLQFLFEYFSETQRNKGNFPGRFSGRQFSNSRSEMNVSTLELGDSALYLCASSFDRVSEAFFGQGTRLTVV.

The table lists this clonotype with a few counts. For the CDR3, the DNA is TGTGCCAGCAGCTTACCCCGGGGGCGGACGAAGGCGGGTGAAAAACTGTTTTTT. Translated: CASSLPRGRTKAGEKLFF. J is TRBJ1-4 and V is TRBV7-9; possible D gene TRBD1, 6 bases. V lost 2 bases and J 7 bases, leaving 23 bases between the germline ends. Germline CDR1 SEHNR, CDR2 FQNEAQ (reference sequence). CDR3 length: 18 amino acids.

The table lists this clonotype with a few counts. The V call is TRBV29-1, the J call TRBJ2-3, with D perhaps TRBD2 (6 bases). The V gene's germline CDR1 is SQVTM and CDR2 ANQGSEA. The germline V and J ends were trimmed by 8 bases and 4 bases, with 10 bases remaining between them. The CDR3 is 11 residues long. The CDR3 loop reads CSHGSPDTQYF. For the CDR3, the DNA is TGCAGCCACGGGAGTCCAGATACGCAGTATTTT.

The chain combines TRBV9 with TRBJ2-7; 8 positions match TRBD1. The CDR3 is made up of 15 amino acids. CDR1 SGDLS and CDR2 YYNGEE come from the germline V gene. V lost 2 bases to trimming and J lost 3 bases; unmatched junction nucleotides: 7. CDR3 coding DNA: TGTGCCAGCAGCGTGTCCGGGACAGGAGGCTACGAGCAGTACTTC. Its protein product is CASSVSGTGGYEQYF. Drawing the rest from reference TRBV9 and TRBJ2-7, the complete variable domain is DSGVTQTPKHLITATGQRVTLRCSPRSGDLSVYWYQQSLDQGLQFLIQYYNGEERAKGNILERFSAQQFPDLHSELNLSSLELGDSALYFCASSVSGTGGYEQYFGPGTRLTVT.

This chain uses TRBV24-1 with TRBJ2-1; 9 bases are a match to TRBD2. The V segment lost 1 base and the J segment 4 bases; nucleotides outside the gene matches: 1. CDR1 and CDR2 from the germline V gene are KGHDR and SFDVKD. This CDR3 is 15 amino acids long. CDR3 coding DNA: TGTGCCACCAGTGATTTAACTAGCGGGTACAATGAGCAGTTCTTC. This translates into CATSDLTSGYNEQFF.

The chain employs TRBV7-2 and TRBJ2-3; D is uncertain. With 4 bases removed from V and 0 bases from J, the gap between germline ends came to 11 bases. The CDR3 contains 15 residues. Per the germline V gene, CDR1 is SGHTA and CDR2 is FQGNSA. In nucleotides, the CDR3 is TGTGCCAGCAGCTCTTCGGCCCTTAGCACAGATACGCAGTATTTT. Encoded protein: CASSSSALSTDTQYF.

This clonotype was recorded only once. The genes are TRBV30 and TRBJ2-7, with TRBD1 identical over 8 bases. The germline V gene has CDR1 GTSNPN and CDR2 SVGIG (reference sequence). This CDR3 has 14 amino acids. Losses at the gene ends were 1 base for V and 3 bases for J; bases not matched to a gene: 5. CDR3 DNA: TGTGCCTGGAGTGATGGACAGGGCAACTACGAGCAGTACTTC. It yields the protein CAWSDGQGNYEQYF.

The J gene is TRBJ2-1, the V gene TRBV5-1; TRBD2 agrees at 9 bases. CDR3 length: 18 residues. V was pared by 8 bases and J by 1 base, with 16 bases of the junction left unmatched. Per the germline V gene, CDR1 is SGHRS and CDR2 is YFSETQ. This CDR3 reads CASTGTSWARGSYNEQFF. The CDR3 DNA sequence: TGCGCCAGTACCGGGACTAGCTGGGCCCGAGGGTCCTACAATGAGCAGTTCTTC.

The sample holds a few counts of this clonotype. This chain uses TRBV5-1 with TRBJ1-1, with a tentative D call TRBD1 (6 bases). CDR3 size: 14 residues. V gave up 4 bases and J gave up 1 base, with 11 bases separating them. Germline values: CDR1 SGHRS, CDR2 YFSETQ. For the CDR3, the DNA is TGCGCCAGCAGCGGGGGCACAGGGAACACTGAAGCTTTCTTT. This encodes CASSGGTGNTEAFF.

This clonotype was found once. This sequence joins TRBV5-1 and TRBJ1-2; maybe TRBD1 (5 bases). CDR3 size: 15 residues. Germline CDR1 reads SGHRS; CDR2 reads YFSETQ. The V end lost 5 bases, the J end lost 0 bases, and 14 bases lay between the germline ends. In DNA form, the CDR3 reads TGCGCCAGCAGACAAGATCGGACACCTAACTATGGCTACACCTTC. This encodes CASRQDRTPNYGYTF.

This sequence joins TRBV18 and TRBJ2-2; TRBD2 agrees at 9 bases. CDR1 and CDR2 from the germline V gene are KGHSH and LQKENI. Unmatched junction bases numbered 3, after V lost 5 bases and J lost 2 bases. The CDR3 extends over 15 amino acids. CDR3 protein: CASSEREDNTGELFF. The CDR3 coding sequence is TGTGCCAGCTCAGAGCGGGAGGACAACACCGGGGAGCTGTTTTTT.

The chain carries TRBV3-1 and TRBJ2-1; D is possibly TRBD2 (5 bases). Deletions cut 4 bases from V and 0 bases from J, with 10 bases between. CDR1 and CDR2 from the germline V gene are LGHDT and YNNKEL (reference sequence). This CDR3 contains 15 residues. CDR3 region: CASSPSLSSYNEQFF. As DNA, the CDR3 is TGTGCCAGCAGCCCTAGCCTAAGCTCCTACAATGAGCAGTTCTTC.

The chain uses TRBV6-1 and TRBJ2-3, with D perhaps TRBD2 (7 bases). V shed 1 base and J shed 8 bases, with 16 bases lying between them. Germline V gene lookup returns CDR1 MNHNS and CDR2 SASEGT. The CDR3 sequence is 15 residues long. The CDR3 loop is CASSEGGGGKGTQYF. In DNA, the CDR3 is TGTGCCAGCAGTGAAGGAGGGGGGGGAAAGGGTACGCAGTATTTT.

This clonotype has only a few counts. The chain recombines TRBV20-1 with TRBJ2-5; TRBD2 matches at 7 bases. Germline values: CDR1 DFQATT, CDR2 SNEGSKA (reference sequence). CDR3 length equals 15 residues. Trimming removed 3 bases from V and 7 bases from J; junction bases left unmatched: 14. This CDR3 is CSASRRGAGVGTQYF. DNA of the CDR3: TGCAGTGCTAGTCGGCGGGGCGCGGGGGTGGGGACCCAGTACTTC.

The chain carries TRBV7-9 and TRBJ2-1; a weak D match, TRBD2 (6 bases). Trimming shortened V by 5 bases and J by 0 bases, and 14 bases separated the two germline ends. Germline lookup yields CDR1 SEHNR and CDR2 FQNEAQ (reference sequence). This CDR3 is built from 16 residues. The CDR3 coding sequence is TGTGCCAGCAGCCCCACGGTGGGGGGCTCCTACAATGAGCAGTTCTTC. Encoded protein: CASSPTVGGSYNEQFF.

This clonotype was picked up a small number of times. J is TRBJ2-7 and V is TRBV20-1; TRBD2 is a possible D gene (6 bases). CDR3 size: 14 residues. V lost 1 base, J lost 7 bases, and 17 bases lay in between. CDR1 DFQATT and CDR2 SNEGSKA come from the germline V gene (reference sequence). CDR3 coding DNA: TGCAGTGCTAGAGGCCCGGACTACCGGTCGGAGCAGTACTTC. As protein: CSARGPDYRSEQYF.

In this sample, this clonotype turned up many times. This sequence joins TRBV12-3 or TRBV12-4 and TRBJ1-4; 11 bases line up with TRBD1. V lost 5 bases to trimming and J lost 7 bases; unmatched junction nucleotides: 6. The CDR3 spans 15 residues. Here the CDR3 DNA reads TGTGCCAGCAGTCTCGGGACAGGGGGAGGTGAAAAACTGTTTTTT. It specifies CASSLGTGGGEKLFF.

This clonotype was counted many times. This chain uses TRBV7-9 with TRBJ2-5; 10 nucleotides line up with TRBD1. Looked up from germline, CDR1 is SEHNR and CDR2 is FQNEAQ (reference sequence). After removal of 4 bases from V and 4 bases from J, the junction contained 9 bases not matched to a gene. The CDR3 spans 16 residues. The CDR3 protein is CASSSDRGSVGETQYF. The CDR3 DNA sequence: TGTGCCAGCAGCTCGGACAGGGGGAGCGTAGGAGAGACCCAGTACTTC.

This chain uses TRBV7-3 with TRBJ2-1, with unresolved D. The V end was cut by 4 bases, the J end by 5 bases, with 6 bases between. The CDR3 consists of 12 residues. Germline values: CDR1 SGHTA, CDR2 FQGTGA. The CDR3 bases are TGTGCCAGCAGCTATTCCCACAATGAGCAGTTCTTC. This encodes CASSYSHNEQFF. The whole variable domain, filled in from reference TRBV7-3 and TRBJ2-1, reads GAGVSQTPSNKVTEKGKYVELRCDPISGHTALYWYRQSLGQGPEFLIYFQGTGAADDSGLPNDRFFAVRPEGSVSTLKIQRTERGDSAVYLCASSYSHNEQFFGPGTRLTVL.

This sequence joins TRBV9 and TRBJ2-7; D assignment may be TRBD1 or TRBD2 (6 bases each). Trimming stripped 3 bases from V and 3 bases from J, with 19 bases between. Germline V gene sequence: CDR1 SGDLS, CDR2 YYNGEE. CDR3 length: 16 residues. The CDR3 protein is CASSETSRGGYYEQYF. In nucleotides, the CDR3 is TGTGCCAGCAGCGAAACATCCAGGGGAGGATACTACGAGCAGTACTTC.

The V call is TRBV19, the J call TRBJ2-1; D gene unclear. This CDR3 contains 11 residues. CDR1 and CDR2 (germline): LNHDA, SQIVND (reference sequence). The ends were cut back, 10 bases at V and 10 bases at J, with 14 bases in the middle. CDR3 region: CATSISEEQFF. As DNA, the CDR3 is TGTGCCACTTCAATATCCGAAGAGCAGTTCTTC.

V is TRBV9 and J is TRBJ2-2; a possible D gene is TRBD1 (5 bases). There are 12 residues in the CDR3. The germline V and J ends were trimmed by 3 bases and 7 bases, with 7 bases remaining between them. CDR1 is SGDLS and CDR2 is YYNGEE in the germline V gene. The DNA for the CDR3 is TGTGCCAGCAGCGCAGGGTTCGGGGAGCTGTTTTTT. Amino acids: CASSAGFGELFF.

V and J are TRBV27 and TRBJ2-7; D possibly corresponds to TRBD1 (5 bases). Germline CDR1 and CDR2: MNHEY and SMNVEV (reference sequence). Trimming left V 5 bases short and J 0 bases short, with 14 bases between. CDR3 size: 15 residues. CDR3: CASSRRQGSSYEQYF. In DNA form, the CDR3 reads TGTGCCAGCAGTCGACGTCAGGGCAGCTCCTACGAGCAGTACTTC.

This clonotype showed up just a few times. V is TRBV9 and J is TRBJ2-1, with TRBD2 identical over 7 bases. The CDR3 length is 15 residues. The junction had 4 bases not matched to a gene; V was cut back by 1 base and J by 3 bases. Per germline, CDR1 SGDLS and CDR2 YYNGEE. CDR3 sequence (DNA): TGTGCCAGCAGCGTATTGGGGGGGAACTACAATGAGCAGTTCTTC. Amino acid sequence: CASSVLGGNYNEQFF.

This clonotype occurred a few times. V is TRBV5-1 and J is TRBJ1-1, with D perhaps matching TRBD1 (6 bases). V shed 1 base and J shed 3 bases, with 10 bases lying between them. The CDR3 covers 14 residues. Germline V gene data show CDR1 as SGHRS and CDR2 as YFSETQ. In DNA form, the CDR3 reads TGCGCCAGCAGCTTGACAGGGAGGGACACTGAAGCTTTCTTT. This codes for CASSLTGRDTEAFF.